A single sample gave rise to the 11 T cell receptor beta chains below, sequenced in a study of T cell clonotyping in hematopoietic cell transplantation. Described time point: recipient sample about 28 days before transplant, after cytoreduction. The repertoire was sequenced with immunoSEQ multiplex PCR; TCRdb's copy has only in-frame clones and lacks some. The table lists some 45,000 clones, roughly 85% of them singletons. Here the sequenced sample was peripheral blood mononuclear cells, taken before stem cell transplant. The source of these receptors is a man aged 55 to 70 with myelodysplastic syndrome. Some clones in this sample may be carry-over from other donors' samples.

This rearrangement joins TRBV11-2 to TRBJ2-3; D is unresolved. V was trimmed by 2 bases and J by 6 bases, leaving 9 bases between them. The CDR3 is 13 amino acids. Looked up from germline, CDR1 is SGHAT and CDR2 is FQNNGV. CDR3 sequence reads: CASSLKSGDTQYF. The CDR3 nucleotides read TGTGCCAGCAGCTTAAAGTCCGGGGATACGCAGTATTTT. The full variable domain, in which reference TRBV11-2 and TRBJ2-3 provide the parts outside the CDR3, is EAGVAQSPRYKIIEKRQSVAFWCNPISGHATLYWYQQILGQGPKLLIQFQNNGVVDDSQLPKDRFSAERLKGVDSTLKIQPAKLEDSAVYLCASSLKSGDTQYFGPGTRLTVL.

The gene calls are TRBV28 and TRBJ1-2; D is uncertain. There are 12 residues in the CDR3. The V and J ends lost 6 bases and 8 bases respectively, with 13 bases between them. The germline V gene has CDR1 MDHEN and CDR2 SYDVKM. Written as DNA, the CDR3 is TGTGCCAGCAGCCACGGCCCCGGGGGCTACACCTTC. Translated: CASSHGPGGYTF.

This chain links TRBV6-5 with TRBJ2-7, with a weak D call TRBD1 (6 bases). Germline V gene data show CDR1 as MNHEY and CDR2 as SVGAGI. This CDR3 has 15 residues. V lost 5 bases and J lost 6, with 20 bases in between. CDR3 in amino acids: CASSRFIQGSPEQYF. Written as DNA, the CDR3 is TGTGCCAGCAGTCGATTTATACAGGGCTCTCCCGAGCAGTACTTC.

The chain combines TRBV29-1 with TRBJ1-4; D is uncertain. Deletions cut 7 bases from V and 10 bases from J, with 10 bases between. The CDR3 loop spans 10 amino acids. Germline CDR1 and CDR2: SQVTM and ANQGSEA. For the CDR3, the DNA is TGCAGCGCTTATAAGGGAAAACTGTTTTTT. Amino acid sequence: CSAYKGKLFF.

This clone occurred a few times. V and J are TRBV30 and TRBJ1-5, with 7 bases matching TRBD1. There are 13 residues in the CDR3. Germline values: CDR1 GTSNPN, CDR2 SVGIG (reference sequence). V lost 5 bases, J lost 2 bases, and 3 bases stayed unmatched. The CDR3 coding sequence is TGTGCCTGGCAGGGGGGGGGCAATCAGCCCCAGCATTTT. It codes for CAWQGGGNQPQHF.

The chain carries TRBV12-1 and TRBJ2-1; the tabulated D call, TRBD2, remains unverified against the DNA. TRBV12-1 is a pseudogene locus. CDR3 length: 14 amino acids. The CDR3 loop reads CASSWGDSYNEQFF. The CDR3 region has the DNA TGTGCCAGCAGCTGGGGGGATTCCTACAATGAGCAGTTCTTC.

This chain connects TRBV10-3 to TRBJ2-2; unclear D gene. V dropped 3 bases and J dropped 7 bases, with 12 bases sitting between them. Germline CDR1 is ENHRY and CDR2 is SYGVKD. This CDR3 is built from 14 residues. CDR3 residues: CAISDWKSNGELFF. DNA for the CDR3: TGTGCCATCAGTGACTGGAAATCCAACGGGGAGCTGTTTTTT.

The chain has TRBV5-4 and TRBJ2-3; D is unclear. The CDR3 is 14 residues long. With 5 bases removed from V and 0 bases from J, the gap between germline ends came to 10 bases. Per germline, CDR1 SGHNT and CDR2 YYREEE (reference sequence). The CDR3 DNA reads TGTGCCAGCAGTTCATACCTAAGCACAGATACGCAGTATTTT. Its translation: CASSSYLSTDTQYF. The whole variable domain, filled in from reference TRBV5-4 and TRBJ2-3, reads ETGVTQSPTHLIKTRGQQVTLRCSSQSGHNTVSWYQQALGQGPQFIFQYYREEENGRGNFPPRFSGLQFPNYSSELNVNALELDDSALYLCASSSYLSTDTQYFGPGTRLTVL.

The chain has TRBV28 and TRBJ1-5; D is perhaps TRBD1 (6 bases). The CDR3 has 14 amino acids. Germline V lookup: CDR1 MDHEN, CDR2 SYDVKM. V shed 5 bases and J shed 1 base, with 9 bases lying between them. CDR3 DNA sequence: TGTGCCAGCAGTCTGGACAGAAGCAATCAGCCCCAGCATTTT. It specifies CASSLDRSNQPQHF.

V gene TRBV11-2 combines with J gene TRBJ2-3, with D hard to call. V was pared by 5 bases and J by 2 bases, with 2 bases between. CDR3 length: 11 residues. Germline assignment: CDR1 SGHAT and CDR2 FQNNGV. In DNA form, the CDR3 reads TGTGCCAGCAGCCACACAGATACGCAGTATTTT. Encoded protein: CASSHTDTQYF.

With respect to this clone: The germline gene is not matched at one end of the junction; a read error may be the cause. The V gene is TRBV6-5, the J gene TRBJ2-4; 8 nucleotides match TRBD1. Germline V CDR1 and CDR2: MNHEY, SVGAGI. The CDR3 length is 16 residues. This chain's CDR3 is CASSYGWGQANNIQYF. Here the CDR3 DNA reads TGTGCCAGCAGTTACGGTTGGGGACAGGCCAACAACATTCAGTACTTC.